One sample yielded the 9 T cell receptor beta chains listed below, sequenced in a study of graft-versus-host responses after intestinal transplantation. Profiling relied on immunoSEQ multiplex PCR, and the TCRdb table lists in-frame clones only, not all of them. The profile covers about 19,000 clones, with about four fifths appearing a single time and less than 2% taken by the ten largest. Sequenced material: PBMCs, taken 14 days after transplant. These receptors all stem from a human patient who received an intestinal transplant, so some T cells may come from the graft donor.

The V call is TRBV28, the J call TRBJ1-2; the D is unclear. CDR1 and CDR2 from the germline V gene are MDHEN and SYDVKM. The CDR3 has 13 amino acids. The germline V and J ends were trimmed by 3 bases and 4 bases, with 9 bases remaining between them. CDR3 in amino acids: CASSFAGIYGYTF. CDR3 nucleotides: TGTGCCAGCAGTTTCGCGGGTATCTATGGCTACACCTTC.

This clone has a single count. The chain links TRBV27 to TRBJ2-5; 11 bases line up with TRBD2. The J call is doubtful: the DNA matches TRBJ2-7 better. Germline V CDR1 and CDR2: MNHEY, SMNVEV (reference sequence). The CDR3 is 15 amino acids. The CDR3 loop reads CASSSRGLADYEQYF. CDR3 coding DNA: TGTGCCAGCAGTTCCCGGGGACTAGCGGACTACGAGCAGTACTTC.

V and J are TRBV19 and TRBJ2-3, with 8 bases aligning to TRBD1. With 4 bases clipped from V and 3 bases from J, the junction kept 6 bases outside the gene matches. The CDR3 is 15 residues long. CDR1 is LNHDA and CDR2 is SQIVND in the germline V gene (reference sequence). CDR3 nucleotides: TGTGCCAGTAGTACACAAGGACAGGGAACAGATACGCAGTATTTT. This codes for CASSTQGQGTDTQYF.

The J gene is TRBJ2-7, the V gene TRBV6-5; the D is unclear. The CDR3 runs to 12 residues. The V end was cut by 5 bases, the J end by 4 bases, with 9 bases between. Looked up from germline, CDR1 is MNHEY and CDR2 is SVGAGI. The CDR3 is CASSVDGYEQYF. The CDR3 DNA reads TGTGCCAGCAGTGTGGACGGGTACGAGCAGTACTTC.

CDR3 region: CASSLGQLAKNIQYF. CDR3 nucleotide sequence: TGTGCCAGCAGTTTAGGACAGTTAGCCAAAAACATTCAGTACTTC. The J gene is TRBJ2-4, the V gene TRBV28; the D gene is possibly TRBD1 (6 bases). The CDR3 extends over 15 amino acids. In germline, CDR1 is MDHEN, CDR2 SYDVKM. V dropped 2 bases and J dropped 0 bases, with 8 bases sitting between them.

This clone was observed a few times. The V and J genes are TRBV28 and TRBJ1-2, with TRBD1 as a possible D gene (5 bases). From germline, CDR1 is MDHEN and CDR2 SYDVKM. V lost 8 bases to trimming and J lost 2 bases, with 15 bases between them. This CDR3 spans 14 amino acids. The CDR3 nucleotides read TGTGCCAGCGGCCCGGGGCAGAAGAACTATGGCTACACCTTC. It yields the protein CASGPGQKNYGYTF.

This clone came up once. The gene calls are TRBV7-6 and TRBJ1-5; no definite D call. Per the germline V gene, CDR1 is SGHVS and CDR2 is FNYEAQ. The CDR3 consists of 13 residues. Trimming took 3 bases from V and 1 from J, leaving 4 bases between them. The CDR3 protein is CASSFRSNQPQHF. The CDR3 nucleotides read TGTGCCAGCAGCTTCCGGAGCAATCAGCCCCAGCATTTT.

V is TRBV6-6 and J is TRBJ1-5; 7 nucleotides agree with TRBD1. With V trimmed by 2 bases and J by 3 bases, 4 bases remained unmatched. This CDR3 is 15 amino acids long. Germline CDR1 MNHNY, CDR2 SVGAGI (reference sequence). The CDR3 DNA reads as TGTGCCAGCAGTTACGCTACAGGGGACAATCAGCCCCAGCATTTT. Its translation is CASSYATGDNQPQHF.

The V call is TRBV9, the J call TRBJ2-1; D is possibly TRBD1 or TRBD2 (5 bases each). There are 15 residues in the CDR3. CDR1 and CDR2 (germline): SGDLS, YYNGEE. The V end was cut by 2 bases, the J end by 4 bases, with 13 bases between. The CDR3 is CASSVGGRPYNEQFF. CDR3 nucleotides: TGTGCCAGCAGCGTTGGGGGACGACCTTACAATGAGCAGTTCTTC.